This T cell receptor beta chain came from a study of identical twins. Study results and caveats: Alpha sequences out of frame and shared by twins had excess low generation probability.

TCRdb analysed the 5' RACE reads with MiXCR anew, one entry per CDR3 protein. Here the sample spans around 960,000 distinct CDR3 sequences, around an eighth being singletons. Of note for this clonotype: Its antigen is currently unknown.

CDR3 length: 17 residues. V lost 1 base to trimming and J lost 6 bases; unmatched junction nucleotides: 6. The germline gives CDR1 MGHRA, CDR2 YSYEKL. Only healthy Caucasians were enrolled as donors. These data also formed part of another study, on yellow fever vaccine responses in identical twins.

V gene TRBV4-1 combines with J gene TRBJ2-2, with 12 bases matching TRBD2. Sequences were obtained from PBMCs. The TCR originated in a woman younger than 35 in good health. The CDR3 here is CASSQATSGGSAGELFF. The CDR3 coding sequence is TGCGCCAGCAGCCAAGCCACTAGCGGGGGGTCCGCCGGGGAGCTGTTTTTT.